This TCR beta chain is from a study of T-cell reconstitution after alpha-beta-depleted transplantation in children. General study points: The origin of alpha-beta T cells about two months after transplant was reportedly several hundred expanded graft clones. At day 60, the high TCRbeta diversity found in some patients originated from recipient T cells and thymic progenitors that had survived. Among T cells one year after transplant, newly produced cells accounted for most counts and diversity.

Worth noting for this clonotype: Antigen: not known.

The authors prepared the TCRbeta library with unique molecular identifiers. MiXCR was run by TCRdb on the PCR reads, yielding one entry per CDR3 protein. This table has 500,000 to 600,000 distinct CDR3 sequences, 25% to 30% appearing once. Germline V CDR1 and CDR2: SGHRS, YFSETQ. The J segment lost 7 bases and the V segment lost 3 bases, leaving 7 bases of the junction unmatched. This CDR3 contains 15 residues. The sample in question was PBMCs, obtained before TCRalphabeta/CD19-depleted stem cell transplant. The rearrangement joins TRBV5-1 to TRBJ2-7; 13 nucleotides align to TRBD2. This receptor was obtained from a boy in the first two years of life with Wiskott-Aldrich syndrome, due to receive a stem cell transplant. The CDR3 is CASSSQGLAGFEQYF. The CDR3 bases are TGCGCCAGCAGCTCGCAGGGACTAGCGGGATTTGAGCAGTACTTC.